The 10 T cell receptor beta chains below were found in one sample sequenced in a study of beta chain features in type 1 diabetes (dated by TCRdb to 2016 to 2018). Libraries were made using the immunoSEQ multiplex PCR assay. The entire amount of isolated RNA was reverse transcribed using the High Capacity cDNA Reverse Transcription Kit, so the sequenced TCRB transcripts were expressed ones. This immuneACCESS table, as held by TCRdb, lists in-frame sequences with V and J called but not all clones. Of the missing ones, under half trace to an unresolved V gene in checked studies; the others have no known cause. A total of 250,000 or so clones appear in this sample, 27% of them only once. The top ten clones comprise 4% of the sample. The sequencing input was central memory CD4+ T cells from blood. The origin of the receptors is a man aged 30 to 39 in good health.

The gene calls are TRBV30 and TRBJ1-2; 8 bases align to TRBD1. Germline CDR1 GTSNPN, CDR2 SVGIG (reference sequence). There are 13 residues in the CDR3. V trimming: 4 bases; J trimming: 6 bases; junction bases outside the gene matches: 7. The chain's CDR3 is CAWIRQGADGYTF. The CDR3 DNA follows: TGTGCCTGGATCCGCCAGGGGGCGGATGGCTACACCTTC. Together with reference TRBV30 and TRBJ1-2, the CDR3 gives the full variable domain: SQTIHQWPATLVQPVGSPLSLECTVEGTSNPNLYWYRQAAGRGLQLLFYSVGIGQISSEVPQNLSASRPQDRQFILSSKKLLLSDSGFYLCAWIRQGADGYTFGSGTRLTVV.

The chain links TRBV27 to TRBJ2-7; TRBD1 agrees at 9 bases. V was pared by 8 bases and J by 5 bases, with 13 bases of the junction left unmatched. The CDR3 contains 15 residues. Germline CDR1 reads MNHEY; CDR2 reads SMNVEV (reference sequence). The CDR3 reads CASRRPGTGLNEQYF. The DNA for the CDR3 is TGTGCCAGCCGACGACCCGGGACAGGGCTCAACGAGCAGTACTTC.

The chain joins TRBV2 to TRBJ1-6; D may be TRBD1 (5 bases). CDR3 length: 15 amino acids. Germline CDR1 is SNHLY and CDR2 is FYNNEI. V lost 5 bases and J 9 bases, leaving 17 bases between the germline ends. The CDR3 sequence: CASSTDRDPVSPLHF. The DNA for the CDR3 is TGTGCCAGCAGTACTGACCGGGACCCTGTTTCACCCCTCCACTTT.

CDR3 protein: CASSQAVAGEETQYF. The CDR3 DNA sequence: TGCGCCAGCAGCCAAGCTGTAGCGGGAGAAGAGACCCAGTACTTC. V and J are TRBV4-3 and TRBJ2-5, with 9 bases fitting TRBD2. The length of the CDR3 is 15 residues. V dropped 1 base and J dropped 3; count of bases not matched to a gene: 3. Germline V gives CDR1 LGHNA, CDR2 YSLEER.

This clone showed up just a few times. The J gene is TRBJ2-1, the V gene TRBV27; D ambiguous. The germline gives CDR1 MNHEY, CDR2 SMNVEV (reference sequence). This CDR3 comprises 11 residues. The V end was cut by 5 bases, the J end by 5 bases, with 4 bases between. DNA for the CDR3: TGTGCCAGCAGTAAGAACAATGAGCAGTTCTTC. Amino acid sequence: CASSKNNEQFF.

This rearrangement joins TRBV10-1 to TRBJ2-7; tentative D call: TRBD1 (5 bases). CDR1 and CDR2 from the germline V gene are WNHNN and SYGVQD (reference sequence). The ends were cut back, 3 bases at V and 2 bases at J, with 8 bases in the middle. The CDR3 extends over 13 amino acids. The CDR3 spells CASSDRVTYEQYF. Written as DNA, the CDR3 is TGCGCCAGCAGTGACAGGGTCACCTACGAGCAGTACTTC.

The V call is TRBV6-5, the J call TRBJ1-1; maybe TRBD1 (6 bases). Per the germline V gene, CDR1 is MNHEY and CDR2 is SVGAGI. The CDR3 runs to 12 residues. Trimming took 8 bases from V and 0 from J, leaving 7 bases between them. This CDR3 reads CASGQLNTEAFF. CDR3 coding DNA: TGTGCCAGCGGACAGTTGAACACTGAAGCTTTCTTT.

V is TRBV9 and J is TRBJ1-2; TRBD1 aligns across 9 bases. V trimming: 6 bases; J trimming: 4 bases; junction bases outside the gene matches: 4. This CDR3 is built from 13 residues. Germline CDR1 is SGDLS and CDR2 is YYNGEE. CDR3 sequence (DNA): TGTGCCAGCACAACGACAGGGGGCTATGGCTACACCTTC. Residues: CASTTTGGYGYTF.

V is TRBV6-1 and J is TRBJ2-1, with 10 bases aligning to TRBD2. Germline CDR1 MNHNS, CDR2 SASEGT. The CDR3 consists of 15 residues. The V segment lost 7 bases and the J segment 9 bases; nucleotides outside the gene matches: 12. As DNA, the CDR3 is TGTGCCAGCACCGAGGCCAGCGGGGGGGCCGGTGAGCAGTTCTTC. Translated: CASTEASGGAGEQFF.

The chain links TRBV30 to TRBJ1-5; 9 positions match TRBD1. In germline, CDR1 is GTSNPN, CDR2 SVGIG (reference sequence). J was trimmed by 5 bases and V by 4 bases; bases with no gene match: 3. The CDR3 contains 13 residues. CDR3 sequence reads: CAWTGDRDQPQHF. CDR3 sequence (DNA): TGTGCCTGGACCGGGGACAGGGATCAGCCCCAGCATTTT.